The clone carrying this T cell receptor beta chain was seen a few times. Amplification started from genomic DNA. Multiplex PCR with 30 forward and 13 reverse primers amplified the TCR beta CDR3. TCRdb processed the multiplex PCR reads anew with MiXCR; each CDR3 protein has one entry. This table has some 250,000 distinct CDR3 sequences, roughly 50% appearing once. This specimen comes from a study of type 1 and type 2 diabetes patients. Trimming cost V 2 bases and J 0 bases, with 4 bases left between them. Germline values: CDR1 SGHTA, CDR2 FQGNSA. The CDR3 is 13 residues long. Material for sequencing was peripheral blood mononuclear cells (PBMCs). The chain uses TRBV7-2 and TRBJ1-1; no definite D call. The TCR was taken from a man aged 18 to 29 with type 2 diabetes. CDR3 residues: CASSLTMNTEAFF. DNA for the CDR3: TGTGCCAGCAGCTTAACTATGAACACTGAAGCTTTCTTT.